These T cell receptor beta chains were read from a single sample in a study of blood T cell repertoires in COVID-19. Sequencing used immunoSEQ multiplex PCR; TCRdb keeps in-frame clones, though not all of them. The sample includes some 39,000 clones, just over 85% seen only once; the top ten take roughly 5%. Sequencing used peripheral blood. Every receptor here comes from a middle-aged man with active COVID-19. Each CDR3 is given with its conserved first and last residue. A D gene is named only where the DNA matches it firmly. Not all rows give a size; the values are once, few, many and, for expanded clones, a class.

d_gene: TRBD2
abundance: .
v_gene: TRBV7-9
j_gene: TRBJ2-1
CDR3nt: TGTGCCAGCGGTCGGACTAGCCCCCCTGGGGAGCAGTTCTTC
CDR3aa: CASGRTSPPGEQFF

d_gene: .
abundance: few
v_gene: TRBV5-5
j_gene: TRBJ2-7
CDR3nt: TGTGCCAGCAGCTTGGTGACCCAGGGTTCCCACGAGCAGTACTTC
CDR3aa: CASSLVTQGSHEQYF

d_gene: .
abundance: .
v_gene: TRBV18
j_gene: TRBJ2-3
CDR3nt: TGTGCCAGCTCACCAACGGTGAACACAGATACGCAGTATTTT
CDR3aa: CASSPTVNTDTQYF

d_gene: .
abundance: .
v_gene: TRBV9
j_gene: TRBJ1-2
CDR3nt: TGTGCCAGCAGCCCCGACAGAGATGGCTACACCTTC
CDR3aa: CASSPDRDGYTF

d_gene: TRBD1
abundance: .
v_gene: TRBV28
j_gene: TRBJ2-1
CDR3nt: TGTGCCAGCAGACCCTCAGGGGGCTATGAGCAGTTCTTC
CDR3aa: CASRPSGGYEQFF

d_gene: TRBD2
abundance: .
v_gene: TRBV6-1
j_gene: TRBJ2-7
CDR3nt: TGTGCCAGCAGTGAATCGGGGAGGGAAGAGCAGTACTTC
CDR3aa: CASSESGREEQYF

d_gene: .
abundance: few
v_gene: TRBV12-3/TRBV12-4
j_gene: TRBJ1-2
CDR3nt: TGTGCCAGCAGGAAGACAGCTAACTATGGCTACACCTTC
CDR3aa: CASRKTANYGYTF

d_gene: TRBD2
abundance: .
v_gene: TRBV6-4
j_gene: TRBJ2-3
CDR3nt: TGTGCCAGCAGTGACGGACTAGCGGGAGGGCCAGATACGCAGTATTTT
CDR3aa: CASSDGLAGGPDTQYF

d_gene: .
abundance: .
v_gene: TRBV19
j_gene: TRBJ2-3
CDR3nt: TGTGCCAGCCAGGGGAACACAGATACGCAGTATTTT
CDR3aa: CASQGNTDTQYF

d_gene: TRBD1
abundance: .
v_gene: TRBV19
j_gene: TRBJ1-4
CDR3nt: TGTGCCAGCTCCCTCTCCGGGACAGGGATTGAAAAACTGTTTTTT
CDR3aa: CASSLSGTGIEKLFF

d_gene: .
abundance: .
v_gene: TRBV28
j_gene: TRBJ1-2
CDR3nt: TGTGCCAGCAGCCCGGGACAATATGGCTACACCTTC
CDR3aa: CASSPGQYGYTF

d_gene: .
abundance: .
v_gene: TRBV10-2
j_gene: TRBJ1-3
CDR3nt: TGCGCCAGCAGTGTGGCCACCCTGGCCTCTGGAAACACCATATATTTT
CDR3aa: CASSVATLASGNTIYF

d_gene: .
abundance: .
v_gene: TRBV7-3
j_gene: TRBJ2-2
CDR3nt: TGTGCCAGCAGCTACCTGGGGGGGAACACCGGGGAGCTGTTTTTT
CDR3aa: CASSYLGGNTGELFF

d_gene: .
abundance: .
v_gene: TRBV19
j_gene: TRBJ1-2
CDR3nt: TGTGCCAGTAGTATTGGAGACGCTCCTTATGGCTACACCTTC
CDR3aa: CASSIGDAPYGYTF

d_gene: TRBD1
abundance: .
v_gene: TRBV29-1
j_gene: TRBJ1-2
CDR3nt: TGCAGCGTTGAAGATGGGGACAGGGGGACCTATGGCTACACCTTC
CDR3aa: CSVEDGDRGTYGYTF

d_gene: TRBD1
abundance: .
v_gene: TRBV27
j_gene: TRBJ2-1
CDR3nt: TGTGCCAGCAGTTCCGGGACAGGGGCCCTTCCCAATGAGCAGTTCTTC
CDR3aa: CASSSGTGALPNEQFF

d_gene: .
abundance: .
v_gene: TRBV5-1
j_gene: TRBJ1-2
CDR3nt: TGCGCCAGCGCCCCCCGGGGGAATAGTGTCTATGGCTACACCTTC
CDR3aa: CASAPRGNSVYGYTF